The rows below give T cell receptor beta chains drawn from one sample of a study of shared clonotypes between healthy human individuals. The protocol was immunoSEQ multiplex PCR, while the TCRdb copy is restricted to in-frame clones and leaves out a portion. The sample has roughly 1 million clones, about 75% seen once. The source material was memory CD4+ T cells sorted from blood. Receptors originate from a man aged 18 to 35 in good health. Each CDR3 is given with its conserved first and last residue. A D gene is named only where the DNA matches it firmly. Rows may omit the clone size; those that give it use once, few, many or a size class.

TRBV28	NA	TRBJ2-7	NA	TGTGCCAGCAGTTTAGCGGGCTACGAGCAGTACTTC	CASSLAGYEQYF
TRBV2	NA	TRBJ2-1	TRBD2	TGTGCCAGCCAACCCCGACTAGCGGGAGACCAGTCGCAGTTCTTC	CASQPRLAGDQSQFF
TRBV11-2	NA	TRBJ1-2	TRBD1	TGTGCCAGCAGTTCTCCAGGGGGCGCGGGAGGCTACACCTTC	CASSSPGGAGGYTF
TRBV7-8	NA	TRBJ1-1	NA	TGTGCCAGCAGCCCGACGGTGAACACTGAAGCTTTCTTT	CASSPTVNTEAFF
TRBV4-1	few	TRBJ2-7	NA	TGCGCCAGCAGCCAAGACTGGGCAGGACTTGGGGAGCAGTACTTC	CASSQDWAGLGEQYF
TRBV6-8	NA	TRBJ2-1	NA	TGTGCCAGCAATCCAGCGGGTTATTACTACAATGAGCAGTTCTTC	CASNPAGYYYNEQFF
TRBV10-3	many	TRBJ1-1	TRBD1	TGTGCCATCAGGGGACAGGGGGCCCCGGTGGCTGAAGCTTTCTTT	CAIRGQGAPVAEAFF
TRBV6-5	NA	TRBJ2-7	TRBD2	TGTGCCAGCAGTCCACCGGGCGGGGGGACCTACGAGCAGTACTTC	CASSPPGGGTYEQYF
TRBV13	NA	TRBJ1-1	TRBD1	TGTGCCAGCAGTGCAACGACAGGGGGGCTGAACACTGAAGCTTTCTTT	CASSATTGGLNTEAFF
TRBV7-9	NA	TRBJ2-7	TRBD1	TGTGCCAGCAGCTGGGACAGGGTATCATACGAGCAGTACTTC	CASSWDRVSYEQYF
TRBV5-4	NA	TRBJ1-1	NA	TGTGCCAGCAGTGCGCCGGGGTACACTGAAGCTTTCTTT	CASSAPGYTEAFF
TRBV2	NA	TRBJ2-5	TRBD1	TGTGCCAGCGGACAGGATTTCAAGGGTCAAGAGACCCAGTACTTC	CASGQDFKGQETQYF
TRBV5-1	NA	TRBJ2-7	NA	TGCGCCAGCAGCGGCGGGACTGTAGCCTACGAGCAGTACTTC	CASSGGTVAYEQYF
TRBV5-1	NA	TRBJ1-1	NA	TGCGCCAGCAGCTTTTCAGGAGTGAACACTGAAGCTTTCTTT	CASSFSGVNTEAFF
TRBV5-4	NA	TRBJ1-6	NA	TGTGCCAGCAGCCGCAGCTCCTATAATTCACCCCTCCACTTT	CASSRSSYNSPLHF
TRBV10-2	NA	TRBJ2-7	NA	TGCGCCAGCAGCGGCGGGACAGTAAAGTCCTACGAGCAGTACTTC	CASSGGTVKSYEQYF